This T cell receptor (beta chain) was recorded in a study of blood T cells in healthy people across ages. Trimming cost V 2 bases and J 8 bases, with 11 bases left between them. The length of the CDR3 is 13 residues. This clonotype was detected only a few times. A second PCR, run for about 6 to 11 cycles, used a sample-barcoded 5' primer plus a J-beta primer mix. A single record per CDR3 protein comes from TCRdb applying MiXCR to the 5' RACE reads. Here the sample spans about 970,000 distinct CDR3 sequences, roughly 51% being singletons. Researchers report isolating at least 6 million PBMCs per sample.

This clonotype was obtained from a woman in her sixties or seventies in good health. This chain joins TRBV12-3 or TRBV12-4 and TRBJ2-3; no definite D call. Sequencing was done on a sample of blood. CDR3 protein: CASSLQTLGTQYF. The CDR3 DNA sequence: TGTGCCAGCAGTTTACAAACGCTCGGTACGCAGTATTTT.